The entry below gives a single T cell receptor beta chain sequence along with its context. The data are from a study of blood T cell repertoires in COVID-19. Profiling relied on immunoSEQ multiplex PCR, and the TCRdb table lists in-frame clones only, not all of them. Among approximately 380,000 clones listed, more than 75% were seen once. Germline V gene lookup returns CDR1 SQVTM and CDR2 ANQGSEA. CDR3 length: 19 residues. V was trimmed by 6 bases and J by 0 bases, leaving 28 bases between them. What was sequenced was PBMCs or T cells enriched from blood (not recorded which). The receptor comes from a woman aged 18 to 35 who had recovered from COVID-19. The rearrangement uses TRBV29-1 and TRBJ2-3, with D uncertain. In DNA form, the CDR3 reads TGCAGCGTCACAAGATATGACGCTGGGCGCAAATCTAGCACAGATACGCAGTATTTT. Translated, it gives CSVTRYDAGRKSSTDTQYF.